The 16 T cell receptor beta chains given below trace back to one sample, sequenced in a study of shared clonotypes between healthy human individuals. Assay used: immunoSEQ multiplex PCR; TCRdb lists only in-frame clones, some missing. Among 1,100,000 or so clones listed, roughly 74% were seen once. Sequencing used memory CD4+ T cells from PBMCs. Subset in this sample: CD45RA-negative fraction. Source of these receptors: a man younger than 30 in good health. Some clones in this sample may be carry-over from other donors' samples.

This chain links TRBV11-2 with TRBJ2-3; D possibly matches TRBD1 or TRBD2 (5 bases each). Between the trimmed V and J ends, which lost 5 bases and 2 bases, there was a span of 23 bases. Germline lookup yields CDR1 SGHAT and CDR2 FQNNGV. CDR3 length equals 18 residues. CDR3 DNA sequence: TGTGCCAGCAGCCCAACCTCGGGACCCAGAGAATTCACAGATACGCAGTATTTT. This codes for CASSPTSGPREFTDTQYF.

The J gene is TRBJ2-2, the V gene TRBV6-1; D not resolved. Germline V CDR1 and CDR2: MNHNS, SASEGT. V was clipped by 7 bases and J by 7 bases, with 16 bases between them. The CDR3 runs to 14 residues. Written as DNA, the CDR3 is TGTGCCAGCACCCAATGGCGGTCCGGCGGGGAGCTGTTTTTT. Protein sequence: CASTQWRSGGELFF.

DNA of the CDR3: TGTGCCAGCAGGCCCGAGCGGGGGCGATTAGGCACTGAAGCTTTCTTT. Protein sequence: CASRPERGRLGTEAFF. V usage is TRBV28 and J usage is TRBJ1-1; D perhaps matches TRBD1 (6 bases). CDR3 length: 16 residues. The V end was cut by 6 bases, the J end by 4 bases, with 21 bases between. The germline CDR1 and CDR2 sequences are MDHEN and SYDVKM.

CDR3 DNA sequence: TGTGCCAGCAGCGCCTACAGGGGTACTGCGAACACTGAAGCTTTCTTT. Translating gives CASSAYRGTANTEAFF. The chain combines TRBV11-2 with TRBJ1-1; 7 bases line up with TRBD1. The CDR3 runs 16 residues. Trimming took 5 bases from V and 1 from J; bases not matched to a gene: 10. Germline V gene data show CDR1 as SGHAT and CDR2 as FQNNGV.

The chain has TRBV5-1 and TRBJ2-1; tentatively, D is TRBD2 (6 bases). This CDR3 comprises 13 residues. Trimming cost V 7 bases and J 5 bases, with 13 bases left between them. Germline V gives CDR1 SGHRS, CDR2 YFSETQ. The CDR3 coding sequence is TGCGCCAGCGGGGGGACTGGCGACAATGAGCAGTTCTTC. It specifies CASGGTGDNEQFF.

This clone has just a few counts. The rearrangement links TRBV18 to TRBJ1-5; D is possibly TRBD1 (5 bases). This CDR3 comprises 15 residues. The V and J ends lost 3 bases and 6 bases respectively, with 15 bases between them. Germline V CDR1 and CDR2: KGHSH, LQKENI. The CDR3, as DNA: TGTGCCAGCTCACCCGGGACGGGCTGGAGTCAGCCCCAGCATTTT. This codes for CASSPGTGWSQPQHF. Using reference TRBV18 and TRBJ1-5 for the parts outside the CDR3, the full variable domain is NAGVMQNPRHLVRRRGQEARLRCSPMKGHSHVYWYRQLPEEGLKFMVYLQKENIIDESGMPKERFSAEFPKEGPSILRIQQVVRGDSAAYFCASSPGTGWSQPQHFGDGTRLSIL.

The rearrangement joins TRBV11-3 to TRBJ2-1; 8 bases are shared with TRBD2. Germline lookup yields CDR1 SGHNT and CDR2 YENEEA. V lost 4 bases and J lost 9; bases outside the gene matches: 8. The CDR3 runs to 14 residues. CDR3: CASSSGTRNPEQFF. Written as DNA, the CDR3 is TGTGCCAGCAGCTCCGGGACTAGAAATCCTGAGCAGTTCTTC.

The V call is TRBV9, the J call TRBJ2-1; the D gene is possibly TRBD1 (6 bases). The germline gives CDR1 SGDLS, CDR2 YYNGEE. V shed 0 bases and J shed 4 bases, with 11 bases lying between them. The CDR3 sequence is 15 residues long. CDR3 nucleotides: TGTGCCAGCAGCGTAGCCCCCAGGGGTTACAATGAGCAGTTCTTC. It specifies CASSVAPRGYNEQFF.

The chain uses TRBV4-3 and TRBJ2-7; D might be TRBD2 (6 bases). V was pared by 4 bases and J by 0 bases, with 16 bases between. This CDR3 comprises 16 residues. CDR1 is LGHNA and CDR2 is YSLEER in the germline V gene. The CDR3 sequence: CASSRSRAGASYEQYF. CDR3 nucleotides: TGCGCCAGCAGCCGGTCCCGAGCGGGCGCCTCCTACGAGCAGTACTTC.

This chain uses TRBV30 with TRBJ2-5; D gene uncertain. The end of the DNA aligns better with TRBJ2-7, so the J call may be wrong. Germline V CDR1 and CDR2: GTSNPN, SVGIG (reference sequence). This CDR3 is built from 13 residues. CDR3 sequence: CAWSGSLYYEQYF. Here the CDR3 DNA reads TGTGCCTGGAGTGGCAGCCTATACTACGAGCAGTACTTC.

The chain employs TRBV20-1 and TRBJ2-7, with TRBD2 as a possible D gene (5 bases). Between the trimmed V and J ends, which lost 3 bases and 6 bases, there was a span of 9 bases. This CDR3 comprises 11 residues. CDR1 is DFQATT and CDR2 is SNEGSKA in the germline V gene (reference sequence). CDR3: CSARDWPEQYF. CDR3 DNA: TGCAGTGCTAGGGACTGGCCCGAGCAGTACTTC.

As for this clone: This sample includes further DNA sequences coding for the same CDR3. The CDR3 region has the DNA TGCGCCAGCAGCTTTGGGGGCCCGAACACCGGGGAGCTGTTTTTT. Residues: CASSFGGPNTGELFF. V is TRBV5-1 and J is TRBJ2-2; tentative D call: TRBD1 (6 bases). V shed 2 bases and J shed 0 bases, with 8 bases lying between them. The germline CDR1 and CDR2 sequences are SGHRS and YFSETQ. The CDR3 runs 15 residues.

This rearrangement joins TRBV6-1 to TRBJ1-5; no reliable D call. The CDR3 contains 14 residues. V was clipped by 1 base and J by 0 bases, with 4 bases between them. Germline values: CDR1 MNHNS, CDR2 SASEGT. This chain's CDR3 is CASSEGYSNQPQHF. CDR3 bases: TGTGCCAGCAGTGAAGGATATAGCAATCAGCCCCAGCATTTT.

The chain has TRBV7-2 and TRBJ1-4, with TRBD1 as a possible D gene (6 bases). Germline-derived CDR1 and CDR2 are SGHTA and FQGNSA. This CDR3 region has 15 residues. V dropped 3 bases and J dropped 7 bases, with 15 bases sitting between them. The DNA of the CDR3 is TGTGCCAGCAGCTTTACCCGGGGGCATGTTGAAAAACTGTTTTTT. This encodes CASSFTRGHVEKLFF.

The CDR3: CASSLSTGLYEQYF. CDR3 in DNA: TGTGCCAGCAGTTTATCAACGGGACTCTACGAGCAGTACTTC. The V call is TRBV27, the J call TRBJ2-7; maybe TRBD2 (6 bases). CDR1 is MNHEY and CDR2 is SMNVEV in the germline V gene (reference sequence). V lost 0 bases to trimming and J lost 3 bases, with 9 bases between them. This CDR3 is 14 amino acids long.

CDR3 sequence (DNA): TGTGCCAGCTCACCGGGACAATCTGTCACAGATACGCAGTATTTT. Amino acids: CASSPGQSVTDTQYF. The chain joins TRBV18 to TRBJ2-3; possible D gene TRBD1, 6 bases. This CDR3 comprises 15 residues. CDR1 is KGHSH and CDR2 is LQKENI in the germline V gene. With 3 bases removed from V and 2 bases from J, the gap between germline ends came to 12 bases. The entire variable domain, with the rest obtained from reference TRBV18 and TRBJ2-3, is as follows: NAGVMQNPRHLVRRRGQEARLRCSPMKGHSHVYWYRQLPEEGLKFMVYLQKENIIDESGMPKERFSAEFPKEGPSILRIQQVVRGDSAAYFCASSPGQSVTDTQYFGPGTRLTVL.